These 32 T cell receptor beta chains share one sample of origin, sequenced in a study of blood T cells in healthy people across ages. Through a sample-barcoded 5' primer and a J-beta primer mix, a second PCR was run for roughly 6 to 11 cycles. TCRdb fed the 5' RACE reads into MiXCR, producing one record per CDR3 protein. The sample lists hundreds of thousands of distinct CDR3 sequences, approximately 30% occurring once. The sample taken for sequencing was blood. These receptors all stem from a woman of 80 years or more in good health.

V and J are TRBV20-1 and TRBJ2-1; 9 bases are shared with TRBD2. Trimming at V came to 3 bases and at J to 7 bases, leaving 10 bases not matched to a gene. Germline V CDR1 and CDR2: DFQATT, SNEGSKA (reference sequence). This CDR3 region has 15 residues. The CDR3 loop reads CSASSGSSFWNEQFF. DNA of the CDR3: TGCAGTGCTAGTAGCGGGAGTTCATTTTGGAATGAGCAGTTCTTC.

This clonotype was observed many times. This chain links TRBV7-3 with TRBJ1-1; 7 nucleotides match TRBD1. The V segment lost 5 bases and the J segment 4 bases; nucleotides outside the gene matches: 7. Germline CDR1 reads SGHTA; CDR2 reads FQGTGA. The length of the CDR3 is 14 residues. The CDR3 is CASSQGAGGTEAFF. In DNA, the CDR3 is TGTGCCAGCAGCCAAGGGGCAGGGGGCACTGAAGCTTTCTTT.

Concerning this clonotype itself: Being one base from a much bigger clone, this may be a read error. V is TRBV20-1 and J is TRBJ2-7, with 8 bases identical to TRBD1. Losses at the gene ends were 4 bases for V and 7 bases for J; bases not matched to a gene: 12. The CDR3 runs to 14 residues. Germline loops: CDR1 DFQATT, CDR2 SNEGSKA (reference sequence). CDR3 in amino acids: CSAIPRTGYNEQYF. The CDR3, as DNA: TGCAGTGCTATTCCCCGGACAGGGTACAATGAGCAGTACTTC.

This clonotype was seen once. A clone one base away is much larger, so this may be a read error. This chain joins TRBV3-1 and TRBJ2-3; TRBD2 agrees at 15 bases. The germline V gene encodes CDR1 LGHDT and CDR2 YNNKEL (reference sequence). The ends lost 2 bases at V and 5 bases at J; junction bases unmatched: 5. The CDR3 extends over 17 amino acids. The CDR3 nucleotides read TGTGCCAGCAGCCAACCCGGGACTAGCGGGGGGAGAGATACGCAGTATTTT. It translates to CASSQPGTSGGRDTQYF.

This chain links TRBV20-1 with TRBJ2-1; 8 positions agree with TRBD2. The V segment lost 3 bases and the J segment 1 base; nucleotides outside the gene matches: 5. The CDR3 spans 15 residues. The germline V gene has CDR1 DFQATT and CDR2 SNEGSKA (reference sequence). The CDR3 loop reads CSASGRGTSYNEQFF. The CDR3 DNA follows: TGCAGTGCTAGCGGGAGGGGGACTTCCTACAATGAGCAGTTCTTC.

The V and J genes are TRBV12-3 or TRBV12-4 and TRBJ1-3; no definite D call. The CDR3 length is 16 residues. Trimming took 1 base from V and 3 from J, leaving 13 bases between them. In DNA, the CDR3 is TGTGCCAGCAGTTTAGGGCAGGCCACGCTTGGAAACACCATATATTTT. This codes for CASSLGQATLGNTIYF.

V is TRBV20-1 and J is TRBJ2-2; no firm D call. The length of the CDR3 is 13 residues. From germline, CDR1 is DFQATT and CDR2 SNEGSKA (reference sequence). V was pared by 5 bases and J by 0 bases, with 7 bases between. CDR3 bases: TGCAGTGCTCAACTCACGAACACCGGGGAGCTGTTTTTT. This codes for CSAQLTNTGELFF.

This clonotype was detected once. This chain uses TRBV9 with TRBJ1-2, with 8 bases aligning to TRBD1. Germline lookup yields CDR1 SGDLS and CDR2 YYNGEE. The trim removed 0 bases at V and 0 bases at J, leaving 7 bases unmatched. The CDR3 sequence is 17 residues long. CDR3 nucleotides: TGTGCCAGCAGCGTAGGGTCACAGGGGGAACCTAACTATGGCTACACCTTC. Translating it yields CASSVGSQGEPNYGYTF.

This clonotype showed up just a few times. This sequence joins TRBV6-6 and TRBJ1-1; TRBD1 matches 7 bases. This CDR3 has 14 residues. Germline trimming cut 7 bases from V and 5 bases from J; bases unmatched to any gene: 10. Germline-derived CDR1 and CDR2 are MNHNY and SVGAGI (reference sequence). This CDR3 is CASKEDRLLTEAFF. The CDR3, as DNA: TGTGCCAGCAAAGAGGACAGGTTACTTACTGAAGCTTTCTTT.

CDR3 region: CSVNNRGGDTEAFF. The CDR3 DNA sequence: TGCAGCGTTAATAACAGGGGAGGGGACACTGAAGCTTTCTTT. The V gene is TRBV29-1, the J gene TRBJ1-1, with TRBD1 matching 7 bases. The V and J ends lost 5 bases and 3 bases, in that order; junction bases with no gene match: 9. The CDR3 extends over 14 amino acids. Germline lookup yields CDR1 SQVTM and CDR2 ANQGSEA.

This clonotype was observed a few times. The chain combines TRBV19 with TRBJ1-1; D is perhaps TRBD1 (5 bases). Germline-derived CDR1 and CDR2 are LNHDA and SQIVND (reference sequence). Trimming removed 5 bases at V and 4 bases at J, with 17 bases between. The CDR3 runs 15 residues. The CDR3 DNA reads as TGTGCCAGTAGTCCCGCAGGGCGCCAGAGCACTGAAGCTTTCTTT. It translates to CASSPAGRQSTEAFF.

This clonotype was counted at least ten times. V and J are TRBV20-1 and TRBJ1-1, with D hard to call. With 0 bases removed from V and 7 bases from J, the gap between germline ends came to 6 bases. Germline loops: CDR1 DFQATT, CDR2 SNEGSKA (reference sequence). The CDR3 totals 11 residues. The CDR3, as DNA: TGCAGTGCTAGAGATCGCAGTGAAGCTTTCTTT. Its translation is CSARDRSEAFF.

V gene TRBV20-1 combines with J gene TRBJ1-1; a weak D match, TRBD1 (5 bases). The CDR3 is 16 amino acids. CDR1 is DFQATT, CDR2 SNEGSKA, per germline (reference sequence). V was trimmed by 6 bases and J by 1 base, leaving 21 bases between them. CDR3 residues: CSARPFDRATNTEAFF. CDR3 DNA: TGCAGTGCCCGACCGTTTGACAGAGCGACGAACACTGAAGCTTTCTTT.

The chain carries TRBV28 and TRBJ2-2, with 7 bases identical to TRBD1. CDR3 length: 17 amino acids. Germline trimming cut 8 bases from V and 4 bases from J; bases unmatched to any gene: 16. CDR1 is MDHEN, CDR2 SYDVKM, per germline. In DNA, the CDR3 is TGTGCCAGCCAGGAACCACGAGGGGGCGCGACCACCGGGGAGCTGTTTTTT. This encodes CASQEPRGGATTGELFF.

This clonotype was seen more than once but under ten times. The chain carries TRBV20-1 and TRBJ1-1, with D perhaps TRBD1 (5 bases). Germline V gives CDR1 DFQATT, CDR2 SNEGSKA (reference sequence). This CDR3 region has 14 residues. V gave up 1 base and J gave up 1 base, with 10 bases separating them. The CDR3 sequence is CSARAGVRNTEAFF. The CDR3 nucleotides are TGCAGTGCTAGAGCGGGGGTTCGGAACACTGAAGCTTTCTTT.

The rearrangement joins TRBV7-9 to TRBJ2-4; D possibly corresponds to TRBD1 (6 bases). This CDR3 spans 15 amino acids. V lost 4 bases and J 9 bases, leaving 19 bases between the germline ends. Germline CDR1 and CDR2: SEHNR and FQNEAQ (reference sequence). The CDR3 region is CASSYTTTGEGIQYF. The CDR3 DNA reads TGTGCCAGCAGCTATACAACGACAGGAGAGGGCATTCAGTACTTC.

This clonotype has a handful of counts. A much larger clone sits a single nucleotide away, making a read error possible. This chain's CDR3 is CASGPVGGGKTQYF. The CDR3 DNA follows: TGTGCCAGCGGCCCGGTCGGGGGAGGAAAGACCCAGTACTTC. The chain employs TRBV12-3 or TRBV12-4 and TRBJ2-5, with D tentatively TRBD2 (6 bases). Trimming removed 8 bases from V and 6 bases from J, with 19 bases in between. The CDR3 extends over 14 amino acids.

A few counts support this clonotype. The chain carries TRBV30 and TRBJ2-3; weak D call: TRBD2 (7 bases). The length of the CDR3 is 15 residues. V lost 1 base and J lost 1, with 12 bases in between. CDR1 and CDR2 from the germline V gene are GTSNPN and SVGIG (reference sequence). The CDR3 sequence is CAWSEGGLGTDTQYF. The CDR3 nucleotides read TGTGCCTGGAGTGAGGGGGGGCTTGGCACAGATACGCAGTATTTT.

This clonotype was seen more than once but under ten times. Since a much larger clone is just one base distant, this may be a read error. The rearrangement links TRBV10-3 to TRBJ2-1; possibly TRBD2 for D (5 bases). Trimming left V 6 bases short and J 10 bases short, with 16 bases between. The CDR3 contains 13 residues. Germline CDR1 and CDR2: ENHRY and SYGVKD. CDR3 nucleotide sequence: TGTGCCATCAGATCGGACGCGGCGGGCGAGCAGTTCTTC. It translates to CAIRSDAAGEQFF.

This clonotype was picked up a small number of times. The V gene is TRBV27, the J gene TRBJ1-1; 8 nucleotides align to TRBD1. The length of the CDR3 is 19 residues. J gave up 5 bases and V 5 bases, and 22 bases lay outside the gene matches. Germline loops: CDR1 MNHEY, CDR2 SMNVEV (reference sequence). The CDR3 region has the DNA TGTGCCAGCAGTCCGCATAGGTCACGGACAGGGTTAAAACGAACTGAAGCTTTCTTT. It translates to CASSPHRSRTGLKRTEAFF.

The V and J genes are TRBV28 and TRBJ2-7; 8 nucleotides agree with TRBD1. V shed 7 bases and J 7 bases; nucleotides not matched to a gene: 15. Germline V gives CDR1 MDHEN, CDR2 SYDVKM. This CDR3 spans 15 amino acids. CDR3 nucleotide sequence: TGTGCCAGCACCCTGACAGGGGCCATCTACAATGAGCAGTACTTC. Its protein product is CASTLTGAIYNEQYF.

This chain connects TRBV7-9 to TRBJ1-2; a weak D match, TRBD1 (5 bases). Deletions cut 5 bases from V and 4 bases from J, with 17 bases between. Germline values: CDR1 SEHNR, CDR2 FQNEAQ (reference sequence). This CDR3 has 15 amino acids. The CDR3 loop reads CASSPPGTASYGYTF. The CDR3 coding sequence is TGTGCCAGCAGCCCCCCAGGGACGGCGAGCTATGGCTACACCTTC.

There are a few counts of this clonotype. One end of the junction is discordant with germline, which a read error may explain. The rearrangement uses TRBV20-1 and TRBJ2-1; D possibly matches TRBD1 or TRBD2 (5 bases each). This CDR3 region has 15 residues. Germline V gene data show CDR1 as DFQATT and CDR2 as SNEGSKA (reference sequence). CDR3: CSARRGAQLYNGQFF. CDR3 DNA sequence: TGCAGTGCGAGACGAGGGGCCCAACTTTACAATGGGCAGTTCTTC.

This clonotype occurred many times. V gene TRBV3-1 combines with J gene TRBJ2-3; D unclear. The CDR3 has 13 amino acids. Germline V gene lookup returns CDR1 LGHDT and CDR2 YNNKEL (reference sequence). V lost 5 bases and J 1 base, leaving 7 bases between the germline ends. CDR3 sequence (DNA): TGTGCCAGCAGCACGGTGGGCACAGATACGCAGTATTTT. It codes for CASSTVGTDTQYF.

V gene TRBV20-1 combines with J gene TRBJ2-7; D is unresolved. The J call is doubtful: the DNA matches TRBJ2-5 better. The germline V gene encodes CDR1 DFQATT and CDR2 SNEGSKA (reference sequence). The CDR3 spans 12 residues. CDR3 bases: TGCAGTGCTGTTTGGCAGAAGAAGACCCAGTACTTC. Its translation: CSAVWQKKTQYF.

This clonotype was recorded many times. The chain links TRBV20-1 to TRBJ1-1, with no clear D. V was cut by 2 bases and J by 1 base, with 14 bases left in between. CDR3 length equals 15 residues. CDR1 and CDR2 (germline): DFQATT, SNEGSKA (reference sequence). The CDR3 DNA reads as TGCAGTGCTAGACTGGGGTCAGCCCCGAACACTGAAGCTTTCTTT. Protein product: CSARLGSAPNTEAFF.

For this clonotype: With a much larger clone just one base away, this may be a read error. The chain joins TRBV7-3 to TRBJ1-2; D call uncertain. Trimming removed 5 bases at V and 5 bases at J, with 12 bases between. CDR3 size: 13 residues. CDR1 and CDR2 from the germline V gene are SGHTA and FQGTGA. This chain's CDR3 is CASSNGRRYGYTF. In nucleotides, the CDR3 is TGTGCCAGCAGCAACGGACGGAGATATGGCTACACCTTC.

Regarding this clonotype: This could be a read error, since a much larger clone is one nucleotide away. The gene calls are TRBV9 and TRBJ2-5, with a tentative D call TRBD2 (6 bases). The V end lost 0 bases, the J end lost 11 bases, and 11 bases lay between the germline ends. Germline CDR1 SGDLS, CDR2 YYNGEE. The CDR3 sequence is 12 residues long. The CDR3 DNA reads as TGTGCCAGCAGCGTAGCTCAACGGGAGCAGTACTTC. Translation: CASSVAQREQYF.

This clonotype came up many times. V is TRBV14 and J is TRBJ1-2, with 9 bases aligning to TRBD1. The CDR3 has 11 residues. The germline gives CDR1 SGHDN, CDR2 FVKESK. J lost 9 bases, V lost 9 bases, and 5 bases had no gene match. DNA for the CDR3: TGTGCCAGTCGACAGGGGGGGAGCTACACCTTC. It specifies CASRQGGSYTF.

The chain couples TRBV27 to TRBJ2-1; 7 positions agree with TRBD2. Germline-derived CDR1 and CDR2 are MNHEY and SMNVEV (reference sequence). The CDR3 is made up of 13 amino acids. The ends lost 4 bases at V and 6 bases at J; junction bases unmatched: 3. The CDR3 DNA sequence: TGTGCCAGCAGTTGGTGCGGGAGCAATGAGCAGTTCTTC. This translates into CASSWCGSNEQFF.

The chain is built from TRBV20-1 and TRBJ2-7, with D perhaps TRBD2 (5 bases). Trimming took off 1 base at V and 1 base at J, with 8 bases between the two ends. CDR1 is DFQATT, CDR2 SNEGSKA, per germline (reference sequence). CDR3 length equals 13 residues. CDR3 coding DNA: TGCAGTGCTAGAGTTCCGGGATCCTACGAGCAGTACTTC. Amino acids: CSARVPGSYEQYF.

Points on this clonotype: The junction departs from the called germline gene at one end, perhaps through a read error. The rearrangement uses TRBV27 and TRBJ2-5, with D possibly called TRBD1 or TRBD2 (5 bases each). This CDR3 is built from 14 residues. CDR1 MNHEY and CDR2 SMNVEV come from the germline V gene (reference sequence). CDR3 DNA: TGTGTCAGCAGTTCGTTGGGACCACAAGAGACCCGGTACTTC. It is translated as CVSSSLGPQETRYF.